The 29 T cell receptor beta chains below come from one sample, sequenced in a study of cytomegalovirus exposure and HLA in healthy donors. Use of 60 Vbeta and 13 Jbeta primers characterized the PCR. TCRdb's table, derived via immunoSEQ multiplex PCR, lists solely in-frame clones and lacks some. The sample yields about 150,000 clones, 76% seen once. Sequences were obtained from PBMCs. These receptors originate from a woman aged 40 to 49 in good health and CMV-seronegative.

V gene TRBV2 combines with J gene TRBJ1-4; 8 bases fit TRBD1. This CDR3 spans 14 amino acids. Germline-derived CDR1 and CDR2 are SNHLY and FYNNEI. Trimming cost V 6 bases and J 5 bases; bases outside gene matches: 5. In nucleotides, the CDR3 is TGTGCCAGCAGAGTGGACAGGGCAAATGAAAAACTGTTTTTT. The encoded protein is CASRVDRANEKLFF.

The chain recombines TRBV18 with TRBJ2-7, with 10 nucleotides matching TRBD1. This CDR3 spans 16 amino acids. Per germline, CDR1 KGHSH and CDR2 LQKENI. V shed 3 bases, J shed 2 bases, and the junction held 7 bases outside the gene matches. The DNA of the CDR3 is TGTGCCAGCTCACCGACGACCGGGACAGGGGCCTACGAGCAGTACTTC. It translates to CASSPTTGTGAYEQYF.

V gene TRBV14 combines with J gene TRBJ2-7; D uncertain. Deletions cut 1 base from V and 1 base from J, with 11 bases between. The CDR3 is 15 residues long. CDR1 and CDR2 (germline): SGHDN, FVKESK. CDR3 amino acids: CASSQGVLWSYEQYF. The CDR3 bases are TGTGCCAGCAGCCAAGGCGTATTGTGGTCCTACGAGCAGTACTTC.

J is TRBJ1-2 and V is TRBV27; D unclear. The germline V gene has CDR1 MNHEY and CDR2 SMNVEV (reference sequence). This CDR3 region has 13 residues. V dropped 6 bases and J dropped 5 bases, with 13 bases sitting between them. CDR3 coding DNA: TGTGCCAGCAGCCCCAGTCGGGGTTATGGCTACACCTTC. It specifies CASSPSRGYGYTF.

This chain connects TRBV28 to TRBJ2-3, with D possibly being TRBD1 (6 bases). Germline loops: CDR1 MDHEN, CDR2 SYDVKM. V shed 5 bases and J shed 4 bases, with 13 bases lying between them. The CDR3 has 14 residues. DNA for the CDR3: TGTGCCAGCAGTAGGGCAGGGGAATCAGATACGCAGTATTTT. Encoded protein: CASSRAGESDTQYF.

The chain uses TRBV6-5 and TRBJ2-3, with 9 positions matching TRBD2. Germline CDR1 and CDR2: MNHEY and SVGAGI. The J segment lost 3 bases and the V segment lost 7 bases, leaving 5 bases of the junction unmatched. CDR3 length: 14 residues. CDR3 region: CASTERGATDTQYF. The CDR3 bases are TGTGCCAGCACGGAGCGGGGGGCAACAGATACGCAGTATTTT.

This sequence joins TRBV14 and TRBJ2-1, with 8 bases lining up with TRBD2. From germline, CDR1 is SGHDN and CDR2 FVKESK. V gave up 4 bases and J gave up 0 bases; unmatched junction bases: 8. There are 17 residues in the CDR3. CDR3 in DNA: TGTGCCAGCAGCCCTGTAGGGGGACTAGGCTCCTACAATGAGCAGTTCTTC. Protein sequence: CASSPVGGLGSYNEQFF.

J is TRBJ2-7 and V is TRBV27, with 8 bases lining up with TRBD1. The CDR3 length is 16 residues. The germline V gene has CDR1 MNHEY and CDR2 SMNVEV (reference sequence). V gave up 8 bases and J gave up 2 bases; unmatched junction bases: 14. CDR3 amino acids: CASGPKPGTGPYEQYF. CDR3 bases: TGTGCCAGCGGACCTAAGCCCGGGACAGGTCCCTACGAGCAGTACTTC.

The genes are TRBV28 and TRBJ2-7; D is ambiguous. Germline loops: CDR1 MDHEN, CDR2 SYDVKM. V was shortened by 5 bases and J by 1 base, with 21 bases between the two germline ends. The CDR3 runs 17 residues. In DNA, the CDR3 is TGTGCCAGCAGTCCAAAACCATTTGACTGGAGTTCCTACGAGCAGTACTTC. Translation: CASSPKPFDWSSYEQYF.

This rearrangement joins TRBV4-1 to TRBJ2-3, with D maybe TRBD2 (6 bases). The CDR3 spans 17 residues. V was cut by 3 bases and J by 1 base, with 17 bases left in between. Germline assignment: CDR1 MGHRA and CDR2 YSYEKL. The CDR3 region has the DNA TGCGCCAGCAGCCAGGCTAGCGCTCCGAGGGGCACAGATACGCAGTATTTT. Translation gives CASSQASAPRGTDTQYF.

This clone showed up just once. At one end, the junction sequence differs from germline, possibly due to a read error. In the same sample, other DNA sequences code for this CDR3. The chain recombines TRBV10-3 with TRBJ2-2; 9 bases align to TRBD2. The length of the CDR3 is 17 residues. Germline values: CDR1 ENHRY, CDR2 SYGVKD. The CDR3 protein is CAISESILAGNTGELFF. The CDR3 DNA sequence: TGTGCCATCAGTGAGTCGATTCTAGCGGGGAACACCGGGGAGTTGTTTTTT.

The rearrangement links TRBV30 to TRBJ2-3; the D gene is possibly TRBD2 (6 bases). Germline V CDR1 and CDR2: GTSNPN, SVGIG (reference sequence). The V end was cut by 2 bases, the J end by 4 bases, with 10 bases between. The CDR3 runs 13 residues. CDR3 region: CAWSPLAPDTQYF. The CDR3 DNA is TGTGCCTGGAGTCCACTAGCCCCAGATACGCAGTATTTT.

This chain links TRBV2 with TRBJ2-5, with 11 bases fitting TRBD1. The germline CDR1 and CDR2 sequences are SNHLY and FYNNEI. Unmatched junction bases numbered 7, after V lost 6 bases and J lost 1 base. The CDR3 totals 16 residues. In DNA form, the CDR3 reads TGTGCCAGCAGGGATGGGACAGGGGGGTCCCAAGAGACCCAGTACTTC. This encodes CASRDGTGGSQETQYF.

This clone was seen a few times. The CDR3 is CASSRGRGQGDYGYTF. The CDR3 DNA reads as TGCGCCAGCAGCCGAGGCCGGGGACAGGGGGACTATGGCTACACCTTC. J is TRBJ1-2 and V is TRBV4-1, with 11 bases fitting TRBD1. V trimming: 4 bases; J trimming: 3 bases; junction bases outside the gene matches: 7. This CDR3 contains 16 residues. In germline, CDR1 is MGHRA, CDR2 YSYEKL.

This chain uses TRBV18 with TRBJ2-7; TRBD1 matches 7 bases. This CDR3 contains 12 residues. Losses at the gene ends were 3 bases for V and 7 bases for J; bases not matched to a gene: 3. The germline gives CDR1 KGHSH, CDR2 LQKENI. DNA for the CDR3: TGTGCCAGCTCACCCCCCAGGGGGGAGCAGTACTTC. This encodes CASSPPRGEQYF.

The CDR3 is CASRRDSEKLFF. The CDR3, as DNA: TGTGCCAGCAGGAGGGACAGTGAAAAACTGTTTTTT. The chain carries TRBV2 and TRBJ1-4, with TRBD1 matching 7 bases. V lost 6 bases, J lost 7 bases, and 2 bases stayed unmatched. The CDR3 runs to 12 residues. Per germline, CDR1 SNHLY and CDR2 FYNNEI. Full variable domain (rest looked up from reference TRBV2 and TRBJ1-4): EPEVTQTPSHQVTQMGQEVILRCVPISNHLYFYWYRQILGQKVEFLVSFYNNEISEKSEIFDDQFSVERPDGSNFTLKIRSTKLEDSAMYFCASRRDSEKLFFGSGTQLSVL.

The rearrangement joins TRBV30 to TRBJ1-4; 10 nucleotides agree with TRBD1. Unmatched junction bases numbered 5, after V lost 5 bases and J lost 8 bases. Germline loops: CDR1 GTSNPN, CDR2 SVGIG (reference sequence). The CDR3 is made up of 13 amino acids. The CDR3 DNA reads as TGTGCCTGGGACCGGGACAGGGGCGAAAAACTGTTTTTT. Its translation is CAWDRDRGEKLFF.

The chain is built from TRBV6-6 and TRBJ2-3; TRBD2 might be the D (5 bases). V lost 4 bases, J lost 2 bases, and 10 bases lay in between. The CDR3 contains 14 residues. Germline V lookup: CDR1 MNHNY, CDR2 SVGAGI (reference sequence). The CDR3: CASSLAINTDTQYF. The CDR3 DNA sequence: TGTGCCAGCAGTTTAGCGATCAACACAGATACGCAGTATTTT.

This chain links TRBV11-3 with TRBJ2-1; 8 nucleotides match TRBD2. Germline V gene sequence: CDR1 SGHNT, CDR2 YENEEA. The junction had 7 bases not matched to a gene; V was cut back by 0 bases and J by 0 bases. The CDR3 runs to 18 residues. The CDR3: CASSLDQRGSSSYNEQFF. CDR3 nucleotide sequence: TGTGCCAGCAGCTTAGACCAGCGGGGGTCAAGCTCCTACAATGAGCAGTTCTTC.

V usage is TRBV7-6 and J usage is TRBJ2-7, with 8 bases that match TRBD1. V lost 5 bases to trimming and J lost 3 bases; unmatched junction nucleotides: 9. Germline CDR1 and CDR2: SGHVS and FNYEAQ. The CDR3 runs to 15 residues. CDR3 coding DNA: TGTGCCAGCAGCCCACTCCGGGACAGGTTCTACGAGCAGTACTTC. Translated: CASSPLRDRFYEQYF.

The chain joins TRBV2 to TRBJ2-7; 10 positions agree with TRBD1. J gave up 1 base and V 4 bases, and 4 bases lay outside the gene matches. This CDR3 has 15 residues. CDR1 is SNHLY and CDR2 is FYNNEI in the germline V gene. CDR3 sequence reads: CASSGRDRGSYEQYF. The CDR3 DNA sequence: TGTGCCAGCAGTGGTCGGGACAGGGGTTCCTACGAGCAGTACTTC.

The chain combines TRBV5-1 with TRBJ2-3; 8 nucleotides line up with TRBD1. Per germline, CDR1 SGHRS and CDR2 YFSETQ. J was trimmed by 0 bases and V by 4 bases; bases with no gene match: 4. The CDR3 spans 15 residues. The CDR3 spells CASSDRTGSTDTQYF. The CDR3 region has the DNA TGCGCCAGCAGCGACCGGACAGGGAGCACAGATACGCAGTATTTT.

The chain combines TRBV30 with TRBJ1-5, with 8 bases fitting TRBD1. Trimming at V came to 5 bases and at J to 0 bases, leaving 6 bases not matched to a gene. The germline V gene has CDR1 GTSNPN and CDR2 SVGIG (reference sequence). The CDR3 extends over 15 amino acids. For the CDR3, the DNA is TGTGCCTGGGCCCGGACAGGGACTAGCAATCAGCCCCAGCATTTT. This encodes CAWARTGTSNQPQHF.

The genes are TRBV30 and TRBJ1-2, with 7 positions matching TRBD1. CDR3 length equals 13 residues. Germline CDR1 is GTSNPN and CDR2 is SVGIG (reference sequence). Trimming took 2 bases from V and 8 from J; bases not matched to a gene: 8. The CDR3 sequence is CAWSPDRERGYTF. The CDR3 DNA is TGTGCCTGGAGTCCTGACAGGGAACGAGGCTACACCTTC.

This sequence joins TRBV5-1 and TRBJ2-3, with TRBD2 matching over 11 bases. After removal of 4 bases from V and 5 bases from J, the junction contained 6 bases not matched to a gene. The CDR3 covers 15 residues. Germline V gene lookup returns CDR1 SGHRS and CDR2 YFSETQ. The CDR3 loop reads CASSLFSGGGDTQYF. In DNA form, the CDR3 reads TGCGCCAGCAGCCTTTTTAGCGGGGGGGGAGATACGCAGTATTTT.

This clone was recorded a few times. CDR3 nucleotides: TGTGCCACCAGCAGAGATCCCCAGGGCAGCTATGGCTACACCTTC. As protein: CATSRDPQGSYGYTF. The V and J genes are TRBV15 and TRBJ1-2; D may be TRBD1 (5 bases). Germline CDR1 reads LNHNV; CDR2 reads YYDKDF (reference sequence). The CDR3 runs 15 residues. The V end lost 0 bases, the J end lost 4 bases, and 12 bases lay between the germline ends.

The V call is TRBV7-7, the J call TRBJ2-5; TRBD2 is a possible D gene (6 bases). Germline V gene sequence: CDR1 SSHAT, CDR2 FNYEAQ (reference sequence). The CDR3 runs 13 residues. The germline V and J ends were trimmed by 5 bases and 1 base, with 8 bases remaining between them. The DNA for the CDR3 is TGTGCCAGCAGCCCCGGGGGCCAAGAGACCCAGTACTTC. Its translation: CASSPGGQETQYF.

The rearrangement links TRBV19 to TRBJ2-3; 8 positions agree with TRBD1. CDR1 and CDR2 (germline): LNHDA, SQIVND (reference sequence). The trim removed 8 bases at V and 2 bases at J, leaving 6 bases unmatched. The CDR3 has 14 residues. CDR3 region: CASGPQGATDTQYF. CDR3 coding DNA: TGTGCCAGTGGTCCCCAGGGGGCCACAGATACGCAGTATTTT.

The CDR3 loop reads CASSWGEGPDTQYF. In DNA form, the CDR3 reads TGTGCCAGCAGCTGGGGGGAAGGGCCAGATACGCAGTATTTT. The V and J genes are TRBV11-2 and TRBJ2-3; D might be TRBD2 (6 bases). The CDR3 length is 14 residues. CDR1 is SGHAT and CDR2 is FQNNGV in the germline V gene. V was trimmed by 4 bases and J by 4 bases, leaving 12 bases between them.